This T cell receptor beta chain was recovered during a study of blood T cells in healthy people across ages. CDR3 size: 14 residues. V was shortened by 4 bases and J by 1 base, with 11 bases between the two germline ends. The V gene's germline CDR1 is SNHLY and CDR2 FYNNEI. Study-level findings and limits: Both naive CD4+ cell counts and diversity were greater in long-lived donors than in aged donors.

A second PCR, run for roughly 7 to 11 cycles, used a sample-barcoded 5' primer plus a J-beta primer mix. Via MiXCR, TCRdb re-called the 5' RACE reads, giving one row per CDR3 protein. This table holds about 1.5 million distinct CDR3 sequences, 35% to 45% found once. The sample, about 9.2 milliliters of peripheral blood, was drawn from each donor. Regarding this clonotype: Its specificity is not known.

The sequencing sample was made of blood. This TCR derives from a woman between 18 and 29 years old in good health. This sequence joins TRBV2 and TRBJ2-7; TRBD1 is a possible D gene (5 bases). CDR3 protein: CASSVDSTSYEQYF. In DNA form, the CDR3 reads TGTGCCAGCAGTGTAGACAGCACTTCCTACGAGCAGTACTTC.